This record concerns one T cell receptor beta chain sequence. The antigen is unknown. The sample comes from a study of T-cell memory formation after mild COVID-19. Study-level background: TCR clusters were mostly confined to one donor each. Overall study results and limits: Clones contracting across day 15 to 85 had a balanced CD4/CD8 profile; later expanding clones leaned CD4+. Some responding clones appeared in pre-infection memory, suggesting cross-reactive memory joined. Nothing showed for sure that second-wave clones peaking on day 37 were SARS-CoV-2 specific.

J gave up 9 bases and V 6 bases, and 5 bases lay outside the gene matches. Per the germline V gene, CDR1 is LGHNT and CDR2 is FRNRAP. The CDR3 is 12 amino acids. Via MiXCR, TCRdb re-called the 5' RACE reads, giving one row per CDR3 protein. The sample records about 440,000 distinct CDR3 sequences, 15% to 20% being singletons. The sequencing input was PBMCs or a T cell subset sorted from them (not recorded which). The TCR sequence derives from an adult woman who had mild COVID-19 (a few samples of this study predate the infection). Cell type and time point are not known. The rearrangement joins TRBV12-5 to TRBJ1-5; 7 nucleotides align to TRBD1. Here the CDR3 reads CASGRDRGPQHF. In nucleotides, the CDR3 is TGTGCTAGTGGCCGGGACAGAGGGCCCCAGCATTTT.